A single sample is the source of the 2 T cell receptor beta chains below, sequenced in a study of blood T cell repertoires in COVID-19. Using immunoSEQ multiplex PCR, the repertoire was profiled, and TCRdb retains in-frame clones only, with some absent. Of 100,000 to 150,000 clones listed, roughly 91% are singletons. Specimen: peripheral blood. These receptors all come from a man aged 55 to 69 with COVID-19, enrolled during active disease.

The V gene is TRBV5-4, the J gene TRBJ2-1; 9 bases are shared with TRBD2. Looked up from germline, CDR1 is SGHNT and CDR2 is YYREEE (reference sequence). V lost 7 bases, J lost 4 bases, and 9 bases stayed unmatched. The CDR3 length is 15 residues. As DNA, the CDR3 is TGTGCCAGCGGTTTAGCGGGGGCCGGGTACAATGAGCAGTTCTTC. It yields the protein CASGLAGAGYNEQFF.

Here the CDR3 reads CAWSRASGGEHYGYTF. The CDR3 coding sequence is TGTGCCTGGAGTCGGGCGTCAGGGGGCGAGCATTATGGCTACACCTTC. The chain joins TRBV30 to TRBJ1-2, with TRBD1 matching 8 bases. The CDR3 covers 16 residues. J was trimmed by 5 bases and V by 2 bases; bases with no gene match: 13. Per the germline V gene, CDR1 is GTSNPN and CDR2 is SVGIG (reference sequence).